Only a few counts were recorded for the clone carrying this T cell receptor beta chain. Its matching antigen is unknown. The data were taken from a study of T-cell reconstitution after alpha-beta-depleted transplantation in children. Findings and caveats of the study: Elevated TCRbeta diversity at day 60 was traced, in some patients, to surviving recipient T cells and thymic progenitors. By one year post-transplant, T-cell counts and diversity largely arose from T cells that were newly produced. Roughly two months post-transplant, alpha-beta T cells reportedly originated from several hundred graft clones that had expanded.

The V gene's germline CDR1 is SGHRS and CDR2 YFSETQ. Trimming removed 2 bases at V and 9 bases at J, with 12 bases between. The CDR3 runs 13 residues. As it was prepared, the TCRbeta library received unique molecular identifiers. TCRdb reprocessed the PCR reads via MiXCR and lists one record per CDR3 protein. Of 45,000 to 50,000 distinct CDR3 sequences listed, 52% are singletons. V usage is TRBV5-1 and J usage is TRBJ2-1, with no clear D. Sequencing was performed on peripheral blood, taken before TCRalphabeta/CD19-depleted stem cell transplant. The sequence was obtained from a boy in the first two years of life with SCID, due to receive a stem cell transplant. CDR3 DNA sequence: TGCGCCAGCAGCTTTGGAACCTGGGGTGAGCAGTTCTTC. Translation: CASSFGTWGEQFF.